Sequencing of this TCR beta chain was carried out in a study of T cell repertoires in cytomegalovirus infection (dated by TCRdb to the late 2010s). Describing the broader study: Recently identified HLA-C-restricted CMV epitopes, whose presentation resists viral immunomodulation, were targeted by peptide stimulations together with well-studied HLA-B-restricted epitopes. Because public TCR beta signatures pointed to carriage of CMV infection together with the matching HLA type, the HLA type of each donor mattered for the analysis. On the study overall, not on this receptor specifically: Carriers of CMV infection plus the relevant HLA type were discriminated by the cumulative frequency of public TCR beta family members in the study cohort and in an independent 352-donor cohort. The ex vivo response was dominated by HLA-C-restricted CMV-specific TCR beta clonotypes, which also provided the single most frequent clonotype in two of eight donors.

TCRdb records Illumina HiSeq 1500 as the sequencer. TCRdb's own reprocessing of the public reads used fastp at Q25 and MiXCR and kept productive beta chains. Rows are unified per CDR3 protein, each entry keeping the most common DNA and genes. The sample contains about 890,000 distinct CDR3 sequences, approximately 31% of them found a single time. The ten largest clones capture around 15% of the sample. Read against the paper, the sample's treatment or condition label means: in vitro stimulation with specific CMV peptide epitopes to enrich CMV-specific T cells. The V and J ends are trimmed by 3 bases and 0 bases, leaving 14 bases between them. Including cysteine and phenylalanine, the CDR3 has 16 amino acids. The entry retains the CDR3 DNA only, 48 bases that are in frame from base 1. This clonotype has only a few counts. The specificity of this receptor is unknown. No quality values exist for individual bases; no much larger clone is one base distant.

The origin of this receptor is a human donor in good health (CMV status not recorded). Some clones in this sample may be carry-over from other donors' samples. The chain links TRBV12-3 or TRBV12-4 with TRBJ2-5, and possibly TRBD2, on 6 matching bases. Sequenced here: cultured CD8+ T cells from PBMCs, sampled from culture after CMV antigen stimulation. In nucleotides, the sequence is TGTGCCAGCAGTTTTGAGACTAGTGGGTACCAAGAGACCCAGTACTTC. It translates to CASSFETSGYQETQYF.